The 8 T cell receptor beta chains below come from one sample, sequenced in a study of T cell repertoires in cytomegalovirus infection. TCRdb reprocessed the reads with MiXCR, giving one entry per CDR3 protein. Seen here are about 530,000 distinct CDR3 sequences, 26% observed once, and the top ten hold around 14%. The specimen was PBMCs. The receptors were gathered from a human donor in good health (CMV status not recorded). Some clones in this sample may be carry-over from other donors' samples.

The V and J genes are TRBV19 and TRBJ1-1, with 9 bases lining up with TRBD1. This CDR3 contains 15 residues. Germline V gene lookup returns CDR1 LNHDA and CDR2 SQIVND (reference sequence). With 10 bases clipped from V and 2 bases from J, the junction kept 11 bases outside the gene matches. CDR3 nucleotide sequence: TGTGCCACCGATCGCCCGGGACAGGGAAACACTGAAGCTTTCTTT. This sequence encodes CATDRPGQGNTEAFF.

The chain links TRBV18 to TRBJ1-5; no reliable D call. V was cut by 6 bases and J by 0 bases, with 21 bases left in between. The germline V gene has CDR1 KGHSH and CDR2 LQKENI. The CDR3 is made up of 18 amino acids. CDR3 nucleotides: TGTGCCAGCTCCCCCGTGGCACCTCCTCTGAATAGCAATCAGCCCCAGCATTTT. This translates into CASSPVAPPLNSNQPQHF.

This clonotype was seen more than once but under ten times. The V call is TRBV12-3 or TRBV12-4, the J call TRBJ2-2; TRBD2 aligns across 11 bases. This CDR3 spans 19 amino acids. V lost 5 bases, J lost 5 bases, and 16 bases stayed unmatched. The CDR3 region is CASSTGFGLAGLPTGELFF. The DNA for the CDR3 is TGTGCCAGCAGTACCGGGTTTGGACTAGCGGGTCTTCCTACCGGGGAGCTGTTTTTT.

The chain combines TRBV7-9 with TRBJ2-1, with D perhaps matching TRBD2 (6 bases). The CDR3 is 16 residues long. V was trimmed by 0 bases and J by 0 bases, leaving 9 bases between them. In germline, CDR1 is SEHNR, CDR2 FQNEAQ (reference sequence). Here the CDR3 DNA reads TGTGCCAGCAGCTTAGCGCCGGGAGTCTCCTACAATGAGCAGTTCTTC. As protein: CASSLAPGVSYNEQFF.

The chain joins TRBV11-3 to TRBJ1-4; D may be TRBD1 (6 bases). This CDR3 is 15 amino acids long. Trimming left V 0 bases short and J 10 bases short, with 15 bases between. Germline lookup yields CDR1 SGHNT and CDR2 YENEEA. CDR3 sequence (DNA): TGTGCCAGCAGCTTAGAGGGGCAGGGGCGCGGAAAACTGTTTTTT. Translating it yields CASSLEGQGRGKLFF.

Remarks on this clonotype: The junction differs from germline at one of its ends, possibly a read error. The CDR3 sequence: CASSVLRGSTIYF. CDR3 sequence (DNA): TGTGCCAGCAGTGTATTGCGGGGAAGCACCATATATTTT. The chain is built from TRBV25-1 and TRBJ1-3; D unresolved. CDR1 and CDR2 from the germline V gene are MGHDK and SYGVNS. The CDR3 consists of 13 residues.

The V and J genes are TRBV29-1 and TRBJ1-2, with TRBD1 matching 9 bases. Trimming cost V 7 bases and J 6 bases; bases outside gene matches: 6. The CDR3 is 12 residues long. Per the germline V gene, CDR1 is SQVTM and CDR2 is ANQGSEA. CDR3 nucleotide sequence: TGCAGCGGCCGACAGGGGGAGGATGGCTACACCTTC. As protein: CSGRQGEDGYTF.

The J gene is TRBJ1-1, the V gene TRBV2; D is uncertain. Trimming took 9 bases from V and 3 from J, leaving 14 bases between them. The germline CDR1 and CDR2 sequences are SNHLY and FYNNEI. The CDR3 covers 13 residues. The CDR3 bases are TGTGCCAGAACCGGGGTATTGGACACTGAAGCTTTCTTT. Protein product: CARTGVLDTEAFF.